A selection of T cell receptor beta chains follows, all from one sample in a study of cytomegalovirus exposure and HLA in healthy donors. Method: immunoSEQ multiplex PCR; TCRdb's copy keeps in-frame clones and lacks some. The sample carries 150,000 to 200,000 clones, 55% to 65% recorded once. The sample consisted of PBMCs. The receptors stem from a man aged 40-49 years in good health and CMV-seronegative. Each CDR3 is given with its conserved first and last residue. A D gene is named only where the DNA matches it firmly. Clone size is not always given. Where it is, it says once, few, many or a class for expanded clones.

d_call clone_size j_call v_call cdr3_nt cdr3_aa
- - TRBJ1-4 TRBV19 TGTGCCAGTAGTGCCCCGGGGGAGGTGGTTGAAAAACTGTTTTTT CASSAPGEVVEKLFF
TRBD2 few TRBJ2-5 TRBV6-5 TGTGCCAGCAGTACCCGAGAAGCGGGGCAAGAGACCCAGTACTTC CASSTREAGQETQYF
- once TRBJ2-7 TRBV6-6 TGTGCCAGCAGTTACGAACTAGAGGGCGAGCAGTACTTC CASSYELEGEQYF
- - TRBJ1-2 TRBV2 TGTGCCAGCACCGGAGAGGACTATGGCTACACCTTC CASTGEDYGYTF
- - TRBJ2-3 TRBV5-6 TGTGCCAGCAGCGTTCAAGTGGCGGCAAGGTTAAGCACAGATACGCAGTATTTT CASSVQVAARLSTDTQYF
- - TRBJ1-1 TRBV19 TGTGCCAGTAGTACCCTTACAGGGCAGAGGAACACTGAAGCTTTCTTT CASSTLTGQRNTEAFF
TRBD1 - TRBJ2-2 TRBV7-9 TGTGCCAGCAGCCCCTTGACAGGGCGAATGAACACCGGGGAGCTGTTTTTT CASSPLTGRMNTGELFF
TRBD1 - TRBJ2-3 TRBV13 TGTGCCAGCAGCTTATCCCGGACAGGGATTGGCACAGATACGCAGTATTTT CASSLSRTGIGTDTQYF
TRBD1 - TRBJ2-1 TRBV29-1 TGCAGCGTTGAGTTAGGTGGGACAGGGGGGGAGCAGTTCTTC CSVELGGTGGEQFF
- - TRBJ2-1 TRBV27 TGTGCCAGCAGCCTGCCCGGGTCCTACAATGAGCAGTTCTTC CASSLPGSYNEQFF
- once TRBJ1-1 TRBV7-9 TGTTCCAGCAGCCTTACACCAGAAGCTTTCTTT CSSSLTPEAFF
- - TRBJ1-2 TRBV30 TGTGCCTGGAAGGGGCCAAGCTATGGCTACACCTTC CAWKGPSYGYTF
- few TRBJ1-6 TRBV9 TGTGCCAGCAGCGCGGACACGTCAAGGTCACCCCTCCACTTT CASSADTSRSPLHF
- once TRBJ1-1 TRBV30 TGTGCCTGGGGTAGCGTGAGGAACACTGAAGCTTTCTTT CAWGSVRNTEAFF
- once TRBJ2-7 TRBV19 TGTGCCAGTAGTATAAGTGGGAGCTCCTACGAGCAGTACTTC CASSISGSSYEQYF
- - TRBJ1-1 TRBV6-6 TGTGCCAGCAGTTACAGTAACCAAAGCCCCGACACTGAAGCTTTCTTT CASSYSNQSPDTEAFF
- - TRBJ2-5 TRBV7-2 TGTGCCAGCAGCTTAGAAAACAGCCAAGAGACCCAGTACTTC CASSLENSQETQYF
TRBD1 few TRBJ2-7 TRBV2 TGTGCCAGCAGTGACCGGACAGGCCGCTCCTACGAGCAGTACTTC CASSDRTGRSYEQYF
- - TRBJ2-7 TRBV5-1 TGCGCCAGCAGCTTGCAGGGTAACTACGAGCAGTACTTC CASSLQGNYEQYF
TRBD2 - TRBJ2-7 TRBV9 TGTGCCAGCAGCGTAGAACTAGCGGGAGTAAGCGAGCAGTACTTC CASSVELAGVSEQYF
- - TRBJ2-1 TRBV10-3 TGTGCCATCAGTGAGAACAGGGGGGGAACGGTTGAGCAGTTCTTC CAISENRGGTVEQFF
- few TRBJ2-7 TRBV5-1 TGCGCCAGCAGCTTGGCAACAGCGACTAGGGGCTACGAGCAGTACTTC CASSLATATRGYEQYF
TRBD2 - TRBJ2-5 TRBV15 TGTGCCACCGCAACCGGGACTAGGGAGACCCAGTACTTC CATATGTRETQYF
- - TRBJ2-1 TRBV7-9 TGTTCCAGCAGCTTAGGGGGGGGCAATGAGCAGTTCTTC CSSSLGGGNEQFF
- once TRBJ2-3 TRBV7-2 TGTGCCACGAACCTGGGGCGGCTAACAGGGCCGTCGGATACGCAGTATTTT CATNLGRLTGPSDTQYF
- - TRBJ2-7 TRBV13 TGTGCCAGCAGCTTAGCTCGGGGCTACGAGCAGTACTTC CASSLARGYEQYF
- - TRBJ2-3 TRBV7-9 TGTGCCAGCAGCTTAGGTATCGGGATCACAGATACGCAGTATTTT CASSLGIGITDTQYF
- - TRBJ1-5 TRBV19 TGTGCCAGTACCTCCGGCTGGGGTCAGGGGCTCCCCAGGCAGCCCCAGCATTTT CASTSGWGQGLPRQPQHF
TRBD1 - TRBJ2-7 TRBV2 TGTGCCAGCAGTGAAGGGGGACAGGGAGGCGAGCAGTACTTC CASSEGGQGGEQYF
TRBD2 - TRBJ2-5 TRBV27 TGTGCCAGCAGTTTATCCGGCTTGAGGATGGGGGGTACTAGCGGGGGGGTATCGGTAGAGACCCAGTACTTC CASSLSGLRMGGTSGGVSVETQYF
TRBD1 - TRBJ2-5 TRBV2 TGTGCCAGCAGTGACCACAGGGGCTCGGGAGAGACCCAGTACTTC CASSDHRGSGETQYF
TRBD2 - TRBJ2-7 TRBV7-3 TGTGCCAGCAGCTTATCGGGGGGAGGTCTTGGGGAGCAGTACTTC CASSLSGGGLGEQYF
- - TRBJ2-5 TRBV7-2 TGTGCCAGCAGCACCACCTGGGGGGAGACCCCACCCGAGACCCAGTACTTC CASSTTWGETPPETQYF